This is a list of T cell receptor beta chains from one sample in a study of shared clonotypes between healthy human individuals. TCRdb's copy holds only in-frame clones and misses some; the assay was immunoSEQ multiplex PCR. Among 950,000 to 1,300,000 clones, about 74% were seen once, and the ten largest hold approximately 1.5%. Sequenced input: memory CD4+ T cells sorted from blood. These receptor sequences come from a man between 18 and 29 years old in good health. Both conserved end residues are part of each CDR3. Each record gives: clone size, V gene, D gene, J gene, CDR3 protein, CDR3 DNA. A D gene is named only where the DNA matches it firmly. Where a row states a size, it is once, few, many or the class of an expanded clone; other rows omit it.

few	TRBV27	-	TRBJ1-1	CANKNTEAFF	TGTGCCAACAAGAACACTGAAGCTTTCTTT
-	TRBV28	-	TRBJ1-1	CASSLSRGITEAFF	TGTGCCAGCAGTTTATCGAGGGGGATCACTGAAGCTTTCTTT
few	TRBV28	-	TRBJ1-1	CASSFLRGAGTEAFF	TGTGCCAGCAGTTTTCTCCGGGGGGCGGGCACTGAAGCTTTCTTT
-	TRBV19	-	TRBJ1-1	CASSIQVGGTEAFF	TGTGCCAGTAGTATTCAGGTCGGGGGCACTGAAGCTTTCTTT
-	TRBV11-2	-	TRBJ2-7	CASSLGGLQDEQYF	TGTGCCAGCAGCTTAGGGGGCCTACAGGACGAGCAGTACTTC
once	TRBV11-3	TRBD2	TRBJ2-1	CASSQAGTSGGNEQFF	TGTGCCAGCAGCCAGGCCGGGACTAGCGGGGGGAATGAGCAGTTCTTC
-	TRBV7-9	-	TRBJ1-1	CASSGDTSNTEAFF	TGTGCCAGCAGTGGGGACACCTCGAACACTGAAGCTTTCTTT
-	TRBV4-1	TRBD2	TRBJ2-1	CASSQDPGTTSHNEQFF	TGCGCCAGCAGCCAAGATCCGGGGACTACCTCCCACAATGAGCAGTTCTTC
-	TRBV2	TRBD2	TRBJ2-1	CASSTSRSGKYNEQFF	TGTGCCAGCAGTACCTCGCGCAGCGGGAAGTACAATGAGCAGTTCTTC
few	TRBV10-3	TRBD1	TRBJ2-5	CAISDRVEETQYF	TGTGCCATCAGCGACAGGGTGGAAGAGACCCAGTACTTC
few	TRBV6-5	-	TRBJ1-5	CASSYLGGPQHF	TGTGCCAGCAGTTACCTCGGAGGCCCCCAGCATTTT
-	TRBV2	TRBD1	TRBJ2-7	CASREDRSSYEQYF	TGTGCCAGCAGGGAGGACAGGAGCTCCTACGAGCAGTACTTC